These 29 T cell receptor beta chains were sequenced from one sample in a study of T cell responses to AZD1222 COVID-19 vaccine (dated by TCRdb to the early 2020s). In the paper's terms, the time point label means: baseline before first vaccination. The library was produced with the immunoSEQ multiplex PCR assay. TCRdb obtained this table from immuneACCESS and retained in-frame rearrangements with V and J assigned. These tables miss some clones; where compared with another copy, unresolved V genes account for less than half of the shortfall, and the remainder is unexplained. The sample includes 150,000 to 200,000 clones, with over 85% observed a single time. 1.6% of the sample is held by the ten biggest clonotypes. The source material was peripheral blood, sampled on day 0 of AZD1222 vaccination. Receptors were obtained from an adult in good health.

The CDR3 coding sequence is TGTGCCAGCAGCCAAGTAGGATCTAGCACAGATACGCAGTATTTT. This encodes CASSQVGSSTDTQYF. The chain links TRBV4-2 to TRBJ2-3; D is uncertain. Germline V gives CDR1 LGHNA, CDR2 YNFKEQ. The CDR3 runs to 15 residues. V was pared by 1 base and J by 0 bases, with 8 bases between.

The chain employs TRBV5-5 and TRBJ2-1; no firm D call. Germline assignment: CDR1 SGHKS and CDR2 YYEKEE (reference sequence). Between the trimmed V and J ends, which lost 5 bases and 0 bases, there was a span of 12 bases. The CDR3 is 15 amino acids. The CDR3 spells CASSGQDLSYNEQFF. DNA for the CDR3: TGTGCCAGCAGTGGGCAGGACCTCTCCTACAATGAGCAGTTCTTC.

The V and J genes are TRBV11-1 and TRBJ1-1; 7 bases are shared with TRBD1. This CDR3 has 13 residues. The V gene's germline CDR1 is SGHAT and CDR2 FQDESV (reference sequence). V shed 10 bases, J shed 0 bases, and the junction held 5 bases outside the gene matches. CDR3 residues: CATGQELNTEAFF. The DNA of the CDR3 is TGTGCCACTGGACAGGAACTGAACACTGAAGCTTTCTTT. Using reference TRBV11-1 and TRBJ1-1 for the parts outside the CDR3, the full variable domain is EAEVAQSPRYKITEKSQAVAFWCDPISGHATLYWYRQILGQGPELLVQFQDESVVDDSQLPKDRFSAERLKGVDSTLKIQPAELGDSAMYLCATGQELNTEAFFGQGTRLTVV.

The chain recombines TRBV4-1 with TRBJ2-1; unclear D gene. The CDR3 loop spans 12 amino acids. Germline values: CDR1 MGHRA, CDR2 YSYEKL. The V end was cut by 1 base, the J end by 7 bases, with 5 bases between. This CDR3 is CASSQGRNEQFF. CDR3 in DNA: TGCGCCAGCAGCCAAGGGAGAAATGAGCAGTTCTTC.

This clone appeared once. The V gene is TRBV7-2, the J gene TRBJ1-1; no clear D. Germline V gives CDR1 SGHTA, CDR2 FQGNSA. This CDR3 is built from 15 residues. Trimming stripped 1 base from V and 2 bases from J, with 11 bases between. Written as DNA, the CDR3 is TGTGCCAGCAGCTTAGGGTCACAAATTAACACTGAAGCTTTCTTT. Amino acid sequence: CASSLGSQINTEAFF.

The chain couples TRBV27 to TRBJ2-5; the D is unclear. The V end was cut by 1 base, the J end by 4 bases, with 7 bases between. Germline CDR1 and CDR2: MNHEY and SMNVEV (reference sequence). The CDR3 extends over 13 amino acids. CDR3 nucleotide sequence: TGTGCCAGCAGTTTATTGACTGCAGAGACCCAGTACTTC. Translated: CASSLLTAETQYF.

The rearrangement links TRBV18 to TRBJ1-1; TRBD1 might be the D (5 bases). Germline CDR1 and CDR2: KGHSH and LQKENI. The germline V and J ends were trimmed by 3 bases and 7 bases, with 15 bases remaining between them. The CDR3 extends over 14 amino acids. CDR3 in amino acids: CASSPSPGRHEAFF. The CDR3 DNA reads TGTGCCAGCTCACCGTCCCCGGGACGGCATGAAGCTTTCTTT.

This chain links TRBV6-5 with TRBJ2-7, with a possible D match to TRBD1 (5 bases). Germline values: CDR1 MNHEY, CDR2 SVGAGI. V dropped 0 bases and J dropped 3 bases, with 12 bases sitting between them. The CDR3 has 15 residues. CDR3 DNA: TGTGCCAGCAGTTACTCGTTCGGTCAGGGCTACGAGCAGTACTTC. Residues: CASSYSFGQGYEQYF.

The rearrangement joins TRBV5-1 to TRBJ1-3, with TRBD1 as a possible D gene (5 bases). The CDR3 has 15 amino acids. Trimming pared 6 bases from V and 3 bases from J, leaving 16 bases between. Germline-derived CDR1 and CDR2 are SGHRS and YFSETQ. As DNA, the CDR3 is TGCGCCAGCACACCGGGACCTACCCTTGGAAACACCATATATTTT. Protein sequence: CASTPGPTLGNTIYF.

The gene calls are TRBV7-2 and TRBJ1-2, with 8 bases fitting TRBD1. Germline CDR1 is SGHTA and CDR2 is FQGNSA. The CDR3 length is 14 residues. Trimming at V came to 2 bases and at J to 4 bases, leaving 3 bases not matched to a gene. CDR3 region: CASSLQGAGYGYTF. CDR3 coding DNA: TGTGCCAGCAGCTTACAGGGGGCGGGCTATGGCTACACCTTC.

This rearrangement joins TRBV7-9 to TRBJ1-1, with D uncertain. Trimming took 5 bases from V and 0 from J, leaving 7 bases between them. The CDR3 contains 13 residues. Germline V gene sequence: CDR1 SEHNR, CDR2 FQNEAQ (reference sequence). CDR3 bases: TGTGCCAGCAGCATAGGTCTGAACACTGAAGCTTTCTTT. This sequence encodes CASSIGLNTEAFF.

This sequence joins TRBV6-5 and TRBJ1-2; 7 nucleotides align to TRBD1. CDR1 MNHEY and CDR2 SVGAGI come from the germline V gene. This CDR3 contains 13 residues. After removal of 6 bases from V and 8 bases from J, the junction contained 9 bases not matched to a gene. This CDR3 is CASSASGGGGYTF. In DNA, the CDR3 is TGTGCCAGCAGCGCGTCAGGGGGAGGCGGCTACACCTTC.

The CDR3 here is CASSQVVNYGYTF. In DNA form, the CDR3 reads TGTGCCAGCAGCCAAGTGGTGAACTATGGCTACACCTTC. This chain uses TRBV3-1 (or the pseudogene TRBV3-2) with TRBJ1-2; no reliable D call. The CDR3 consists of 13 residues. CDR1 and CDR2 (germline): LGHDT, YNNKEL (reference sequence). V lost 1 base and J lost 2, with 5 bases in between.

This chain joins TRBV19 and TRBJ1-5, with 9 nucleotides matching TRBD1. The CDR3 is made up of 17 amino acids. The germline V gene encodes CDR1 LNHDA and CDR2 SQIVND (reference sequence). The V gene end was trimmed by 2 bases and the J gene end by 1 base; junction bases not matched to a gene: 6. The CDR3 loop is CASSITGQGKSNQPQHF. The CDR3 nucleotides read TGTGCCAGTAGTATAACAGGACAGGGGAAGAGCAATCAGCCCCAGCATTTT.

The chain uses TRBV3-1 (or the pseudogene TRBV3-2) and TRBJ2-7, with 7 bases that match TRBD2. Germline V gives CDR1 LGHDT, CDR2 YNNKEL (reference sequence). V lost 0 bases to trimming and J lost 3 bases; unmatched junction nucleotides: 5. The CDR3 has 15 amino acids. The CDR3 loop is CASSQEGLAGYEQYF. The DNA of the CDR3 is TGTGCCAGCAGCCAAGAGGGGTTAGCGGGCTACGAGCAGTACTTC.

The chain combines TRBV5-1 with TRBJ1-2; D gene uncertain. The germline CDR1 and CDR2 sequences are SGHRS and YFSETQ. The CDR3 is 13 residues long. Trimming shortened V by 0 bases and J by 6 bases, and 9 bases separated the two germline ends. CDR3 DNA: TGCGCCAGCAGCTTGGACAGAGTGAATGGCTACACCTTC. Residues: CASSLDRVNGYTF.

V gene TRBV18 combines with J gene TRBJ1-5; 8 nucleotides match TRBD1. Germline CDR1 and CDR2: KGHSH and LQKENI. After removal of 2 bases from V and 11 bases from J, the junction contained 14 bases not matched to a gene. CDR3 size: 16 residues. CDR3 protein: CASSPGIGTGGLAQHF. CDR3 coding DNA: TGTGCCAGCTCACCAGGGATAGGGACAGGCGGTTTGGCCCAGCATTTT.

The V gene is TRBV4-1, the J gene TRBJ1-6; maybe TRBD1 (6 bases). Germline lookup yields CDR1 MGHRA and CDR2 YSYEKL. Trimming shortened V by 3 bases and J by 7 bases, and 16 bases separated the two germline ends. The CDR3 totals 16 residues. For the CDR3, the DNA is TGCGCCAGCAGCCAGCAGGGGATCGGGAAGAATTCACCCCTCCACTTT. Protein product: CASSQQGIGKNSPLHF.

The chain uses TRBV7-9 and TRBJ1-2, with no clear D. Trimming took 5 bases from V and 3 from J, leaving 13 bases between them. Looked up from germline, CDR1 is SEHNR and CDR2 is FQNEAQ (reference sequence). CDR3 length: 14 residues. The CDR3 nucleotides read TGTGCCAGCAGCCTATCGACTGGTCACTATGGCTACACCTTC. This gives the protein CASSLSTGHYGYTF.

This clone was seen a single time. The chain's CDR3 is CASSSLDGNQPQHF. CDR3 bases: TGTGCCAGCAGCTCCCTCGACGGAAATCAGCCCCAGCATTTT. The V call is TRBV7-9, the J call TRBJ1-5; D is unresolved. Trimming removed 4 bases from V and 4 bases from J, with 11 bases in between. CDR1 is SEHNR and CDR2 is FQNEAQ in the germline V gene (reference sequence). There are 14 residues in the CDR3.

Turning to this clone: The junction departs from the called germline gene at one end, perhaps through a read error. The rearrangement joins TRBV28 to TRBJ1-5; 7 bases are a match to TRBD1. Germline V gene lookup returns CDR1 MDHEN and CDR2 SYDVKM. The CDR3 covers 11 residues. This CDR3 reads CGGQRDQPQHF. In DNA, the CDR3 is TGCGGGGGACAGAGAGATCAGCCCCAGCATTTT.

DNA of the CDR3: TGTGCCAGTCACTGGGGAGGTGGATTCTATAATTCACCCCTCCACTTT. Its translation is CASHWGGGFYNSPLHF. The rearrangement uses TRBV19 and TRBJ1-6; D remains unclear. Germline CDR1 and CDR2: LNHDA and SQIVND (reference sequence). The CDR3 is 16 residues long. The V gene lost 8 bases and the J gene lost 3 bases, with 17 bases spanning the gap.

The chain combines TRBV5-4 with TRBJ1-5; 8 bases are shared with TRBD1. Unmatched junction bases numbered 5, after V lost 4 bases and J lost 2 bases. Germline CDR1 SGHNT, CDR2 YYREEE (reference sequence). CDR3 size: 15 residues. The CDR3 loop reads CASSSGTGGNQPQHF. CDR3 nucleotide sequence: TGTGCCAGCAGCAGCGGGACAGGTGGCAATCAGCCCCAGCATTTT.

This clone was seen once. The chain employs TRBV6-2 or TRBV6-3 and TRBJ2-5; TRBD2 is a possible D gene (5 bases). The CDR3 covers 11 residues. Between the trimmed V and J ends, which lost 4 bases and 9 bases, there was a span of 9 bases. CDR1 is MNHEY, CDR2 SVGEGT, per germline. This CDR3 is CASSSKEAQYF. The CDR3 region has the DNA TGTGCCAGCAGTTCGAAGGAGGCCCAGTACTTC.

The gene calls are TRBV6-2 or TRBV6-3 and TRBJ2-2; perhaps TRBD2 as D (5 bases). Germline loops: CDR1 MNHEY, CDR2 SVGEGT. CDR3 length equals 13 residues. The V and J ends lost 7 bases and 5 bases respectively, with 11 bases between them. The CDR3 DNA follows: TGTGCCAGCACTTATAGCGTTACCGGGGAGCTGTTTTTT. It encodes CASTYSVTGELFF.

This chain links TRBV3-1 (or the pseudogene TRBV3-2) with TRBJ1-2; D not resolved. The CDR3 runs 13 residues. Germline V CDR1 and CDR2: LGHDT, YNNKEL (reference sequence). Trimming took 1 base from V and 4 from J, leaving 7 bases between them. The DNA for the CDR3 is TGTGCCAGCAGCCAAGTTCTCTCCTATGGCTACACCTTC. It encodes CASSQVLSYGYTF.

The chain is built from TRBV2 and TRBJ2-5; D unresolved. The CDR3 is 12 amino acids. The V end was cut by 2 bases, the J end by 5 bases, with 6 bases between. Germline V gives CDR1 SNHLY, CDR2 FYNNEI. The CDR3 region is CASSEIRETQYF. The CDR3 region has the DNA TGTGCCAGCAGTGAAATCCGGGAGACCCAGTACTTC.

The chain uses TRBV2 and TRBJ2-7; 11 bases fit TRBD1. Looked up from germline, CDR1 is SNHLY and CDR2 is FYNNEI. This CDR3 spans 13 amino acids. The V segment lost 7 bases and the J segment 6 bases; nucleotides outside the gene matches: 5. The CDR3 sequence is CASTRTGGSEQYF. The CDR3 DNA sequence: TGTGCCAGCACAAGGACAGGGGGCTCCGAGCAGTACTTC.

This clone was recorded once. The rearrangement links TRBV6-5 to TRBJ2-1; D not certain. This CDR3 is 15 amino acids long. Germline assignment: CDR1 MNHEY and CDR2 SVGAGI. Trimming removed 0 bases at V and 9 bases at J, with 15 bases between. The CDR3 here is CASSYSIAPRSEQFF. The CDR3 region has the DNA TGTGCCAGCAGTTACTCGATCGCCCCTCGGAGTGAGCAGTTCTTC.